This T cell receptor (beta chain) was documented in a study of blood T cell repertoires in COVID-19. Whole-study context: Samples of COVID-19 (acute and convalescent) were obtained from the United States, Italy and Spain.

Original processing notes: Estimation of nucleated cell counts was performed using reference gene primer amplification. The table came from immunoSEQ multiplex PCR; TCRdb's copy has only in-frame clones and leaves some out. D and trimming come from the DNA, and the V and J calls and clone size come from that table. The sample has fewer than 50,000 clones, 70% to 90% seen once. The CDR3 loop spans 15 amino acids. Losses at the gene ends were 7 bases for V and 3 bases for J; bases not matched to a gene: 11. Germline loops: CDR1 MDHEN, CDR2 SYDVKM. The chain carries TRBV28 and TRBJ1-2, with 7 bases identical to TRBD1. Input material: peripheral blood. The receptor was derived from a man in his 60s with COVID-19, enrolled during active disease. CDR3 region: CASKTHRDSYYGYTF. The DNA for the CDR3 is TGTGCCAGCAAAACACACCGGGACAGCTACTATGGCTACACCTTC.